This T cell receptor beta chain was identified during a study of blood T cell repertoires in COVID-19. Looking at the study overall: Both acute and convalescent COVID-19 samples were obtained from the United States, Italy and Spain. Sources were T cells, B-cell-depleted T cells, or PBMCs; the material itself was cDNA or gDNA.

This CDR3 has 15 residues. Germline V gives CDR1 LNHDA, CDR2 SQIVND (reference sequence). V was clipped by 3 bases and J by 4 bases; unmatched bases: 5. Original handling: Quantification of nucleated cells was approximated via reference gene primer amplification. Assay used: immunoSEQ multiplex PCR; TCRdb lists only in-frame clones, some missing. V, J and clone size are those of that table, while D and trimming were read from the DNA. The sample consists of around 46,000 clones, 77% of them appearing once. Specimen: peripheral blood. The sequence was obtained from a human donor with active or convalescent COVID-19. The donor label of this sample is uncertain. The rearrangement uses TRBV19 and TRBJ1-5; 8 bases align to TRBD1. The chain's CDR3 is CASSIVQGGNQPQHF. In nucleotides, the CDR3 is TGTGCCAGTAGTATCGTACAGGGGGGGAATCAGCCCCAGCATTTT.